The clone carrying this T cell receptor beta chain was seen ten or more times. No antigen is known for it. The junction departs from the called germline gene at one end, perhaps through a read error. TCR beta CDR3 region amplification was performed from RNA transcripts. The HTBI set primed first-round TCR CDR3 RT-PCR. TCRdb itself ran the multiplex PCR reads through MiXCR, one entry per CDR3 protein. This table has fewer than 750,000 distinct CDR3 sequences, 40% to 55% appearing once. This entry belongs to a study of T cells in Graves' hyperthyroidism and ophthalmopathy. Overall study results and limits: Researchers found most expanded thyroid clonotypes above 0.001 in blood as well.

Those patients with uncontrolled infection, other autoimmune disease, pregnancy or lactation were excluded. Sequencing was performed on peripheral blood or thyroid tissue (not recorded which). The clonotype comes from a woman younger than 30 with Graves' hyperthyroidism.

Here the CDR3 DNA reads TGTGCCACCAGCAGAGCAGGCGGGAGCCAAAAGACCCAGTACTTC. It specifies CATSRAGGSQKTQYF. The chain carries TRBV15 and TRBJ2-5; 7 nucleotides match TRBD2. The CDR3 extends over 15 amino acids. Germline values: CDR1 LNHNV, CDR2 YYDKDF (reference sequence).